These 27 T cell receptor beta chains originate from one sample sequenced in a study of technical replicates of blood from a handful of donors. Sequenced by immunoSEQ multiplex PCR; TCRdb stores in-frame clones only, minus some. The sample yields tens of thousands of clones, nearly 98% seen once. The sample consisted of T cells isolated from PBMCs. The receptors shown here come from a human donor in good health.

This clone appeared a single time. The genes are TRBV29-1 and TRBJ2-1, with 7 bases that match TRBD2. Germline CDR1 and CDR2: SQVTM and ANQGSEA. The V gene end was trimmed by 6 bases and the J gene end by 2 bases; junction bases not matched to a gene: 4. This CDR3 comprises 13 residues. In DNA form, the CDR3 reads TGCAGCGTCCGGAGCGGGGCCTACAATGAGCAGTTCTTC. Its translation is CSVRSGAYNEQFF.

The chain joins TRBV6-1 to TRBJ1-5, with D tentatively TRBD1 (6 bases). The V gene's germline CDR1 is MNHNS and CDR2 SASEGT. The germline V and J ends were trimmed by 4 bases and 2 bases, with 18 bases remaining between them. This CDR3 contains 17 residues. This chain's CDR3 is CASSGTGSGVGNQPQHF. In nucleotides, the CDR3 is TGTGCCAGCAGTGGTACAGGATCAGGGGTTGGCAATCAGCCCCAGCATTTT.

This chain uses TRBV12-1 with TRBJ2-5; the table's D call, TRBD1, was not checked against the DNA. TRBV12-1 is an annotated pseudogene. The CDR3 runs 14 residues. CDR3 DNA: TGTGCCAGCAGCGGAAGGGACAGAGAAGAGACCCAGTACTTC. Amino acid sequence: CASSGRDREETQYF.

The chain uses TRBV7-8 and TRBJ1-2; no clear D gene. V dropped 4 bases and J dropped 0 bases, with 15 bases sitting between them. The CDR3 runs 16 residues. The germline V gene has CDR1 SGHVS and CDR2 FQNEAQ. Here the CDR3 DNA reads TGTGCCAGCAGCTCCGACCCGGACGGGGCTAACTATGGCTACACCTTC. This gives the protein CASSSDPDGANYGYTF.

Regarding this clone: Different DNA sequences within this sample yield the same CDR3. The chain uses TRBV5-1 and TRBJ2-5; D is unresolved. The length of the CDR3 is 12 residues. V shed 0 bases and J shed 2 bases, with 2 bases lying between them. Looked up from germline, CDR1 is SGHRS and CDR2 is YFSETQ. The CDR3 sequence: CASSLAQETQYF. In nucleotides, the CDR3 is TGCGCCAGCAGCTTGGCTCAAGAGACCCAGTACTTC.

The chain employs TRBV29-1 and TRBJ1-2; D remains ambiguous. CDR1 SQVTM and CDR2 ANQGSEA come from the germline V gene. The CDR3 sequence is 11 residues long. V shed 4 bases and J shed 4 bases, with 7 bases lying between them. CDR3 coding DNA: TGCAGCGTTGGTACTGTCTATGGCTACACCTTC. This codes for CSVGTVYGYTF.

The chain links TRBV25-1 to TRBJ2-7; the D gene is possibly TRBD1 (6 bases). CDR3 length: 16 amino acids. V was shortened by 3 bases and J by 3 bases, with 18 bases between the two germline ends. From germline, CDR1 is MGHDK and CDR2 SYGVNS. The DNA for the CDR3 is TGTGCCAGCAGTGATTGGGGGCGTCGGGGCGTCTACGAGCAGTACTTC. Translating it yields CASSDWGRRGVYEQYF.

The rearrangement uses TRBV6-1 and TRBJ2-1, with 9 bases matching TRBD2. V shed 3 bases, J shed 7 bases, and the junction held 10 bases outside the gene matches. There are 16 residues in the CDR3. Germline lookup yields CDR1 MNHNS and CDR2 SASEGT. CDR3 region: CASSDFGLAILNEQFF. In DNA, the CDR3 is TGTGCCAGCAGTGATTTCGGACTAGCGATTTTAAATGAGCAGTTCTTC.

The genes are TRBV15 and TRBJ1-2; tentatively, D is TRBD1 (6 bases). Germline lookup yields CDR1 LNHNV and CDR2 YYDKDF (reference sequence). CDR3 length: 15 amino acids. Trimming stripped 0 bases from V and 5 bases from J, with 13 bases between. CDR3 DNA sequence: TGTGCCACCAGCAGAGATGACAGGAGAACTTATGGCTACACCTTC. As protein: CATSRDDRRTYGYTF.

This chain uses TRBV5-1 with TRBJ1-6, with TRBD1 matching 7 bases. This CDR3 comprises 17 residues. Trimming took 0 bases from V and 5 from J; bases not matched to a gene: 8. Looked up from germline, CDR1 is SGHRS and CDR2 is YFSETQ. In nucleotides, the CDR3 is TGCGCCAGCAGCTTGGCCTCTGGGACAGCCGATAATTCACCCCTCCACTTT. Its protein is CASSLASGTADNSPLHF.

This chain joins TRBV6-5 and TRBJ1-2; TRBD1 matches at 9 bases. The germline gives CDR1 MNHEY, CDR2 SVGAGI. V lost 6 bases to trimming and J lost 8 bases; unmatched junction nucleotides: 4. This CDR3 has 12 residues. The CDR3 loop reads CASRGTGRGYTF. In DNA form, the CDR3 reads TGTGCCAGCAGGGGGACAGGGAGAGGCTACACCTTC.

The CDR3 loop reads CASSTGPSYEQYF. Written as DNA, the CDR3 is TGTGCCAGTAGTACAGGCCCCTCCTACGAGCAGTACTTC. The rearrangement joins TRBV19 to TRBJ2-7; D unresolved. Germline values: CDR1 LNHDA, CDR2 SQIVND (reference sequence). Trimming stripped 4 bases from V and 0 bases from J, with 7 bases between. The CDR3 is 13 amino acids.

This chain uses TRBV7-3 with TRBJ2-3, with D possibly matching TRBD2 (6 bases). The germline V gene encodes CDR1 SGHTA and CDR2 FQGTGA. This CDR3 is 17 amino acids long. The V and J ends lost 2 bases and 2 bases respectively, with 17 bases between them. CDR3 sequence reads: CASSLLPRGVLTDTQYF. In DNA, the CDR3 is TGTGCCAGCAGCTTACTTCCCCGCGGGGTTCTCACAGATACGCAGTATTTT.

This clone appeared once. The chain is built from TRBV5-1 and TRBJ2-7, with D possibly being TRBD2 (6 bases). The CDR3 is 14 residues long. Germline V lookup: CDR1 SGHRS, CDR2 YFSETQ. Trimming removed 2 bases from V and 2 bases from J, with 11 bases in between. CDR3 nucleotide sequence: TGCGCCAGCAGCTTAGCACCGGGAGCCTACGAGCAGTACTTC. It encodes CASSLAPGAYEQYF.

This rearrangement joins TRBV2 to TRBJ1-1; 8 nucleotides line up with TRBD1. Germline lookup yields CDR1 SNHLY and CDR2 FYNNEI. V lost 7 bases, J lost 5 bases, and 9 bases stayed unmatched. The CDR3 totals 14 residues. This CDR3 reads CASTGQGKGTEAFF. In DNA, the CDR3 is TGTGCCAGCACTGGACAGGGTAAGGGGACTGAAGCTTTCTTT.

The J gene is TRBJ1-3, the V gene TRBV6-6; D is ambiguous. This CDR3 contains 14 residues. V lost 6 bases and J 2 bases, leaving 11 bases between the germline ends. Per the germline V gene, CDR1 is MNHNY and CDR2 is SVGAGI (reference sequence). CDR3 DNA sequence: TGTGCCAGCAGCCTACTGCCCGCTGGAAACACCATATATTTT. Amino acids: CASSLLPAGNTIYF.

The rearrangement uses TRBV19 and TRBJ2-3; maybe TRBD2 (7 bases). The CDR3 extends over 14 amino acids. Germline CDR1 reads LNHDA; CDR2 reads SQIVND (reference sequence). The germline V and J ends were trimmed by 3 bases and 3 bases, with 10 bases remaining between them. The CDR3 loop is CASSMGGATDTQYF. CDR3 nucleotides: TGTGCCAGTAGTATGGGGGGGGCGACAGATACGCAGTATTTT. Supplemented by reference TRBV19 and TRBJ2-3, the full variable domain reads DGGITQSPKYLFRKEGQNVTLSCEQNLNHDAMYWYRQDPGQGLRLIYYSQIVNDFQKGDIAEGYSVSREKKESFPLTVTSAQKNPTAFYLCASSMGGATDTQYFGPGTRLTVL.

This clone came up once. V usage is TRBV28 and J usage is TRBJ2-1, with 7 positions matching TRBD1. The V gene's germline CDR1 is MDHEN and CDR2 SYDVKM. The CDR3 extends over 11 amino acids. DNA for the CDR3: TGTGCAACAAACAGGGGCAATGAGCAGTTCTTC. This translates into CATNRGNEQFF.

The genes are TRBV7-3 and TRBJ1-1; D might be TRBD1 (5 bases). V shed 1 base and J shed 1 base, with 7 bases lying between them. The CDR3 sequence is 14 residues long. CDR1 and CDR2 (germline): SGHTA, FQGTGA. The DNA for the CDR3 is TGTGCCAGCAGCTTAAACGGGGGGAACACTGAAGCTTTCTTT. This gives the protein CASSLNGGNTEAFF.

V gene TRBV6-5 combines with J gene TRBJ2-5, with a weak D call TRBD2 (6 bases). In germline, CDR1 is MNHEY, CDR2 SVGAGI. There are 13 residues in the CDR3. The V gene lost 7 bases and the J gene lost 3 bases, with 12 bases spanning the gap. The CDR3 nucleotides are TGTGCCAGCAAACGGGACTCCGAAGAGACCCAGTACTTC. This encodes CASKRDSEETQYF.

This rearrangement joins TRBV5-4 to TRBJ2-7; D unresolved. This CDR3 contains 13 residues. Germline V lookup: CDR1 SGHNT, CDR2 YYREEE (reference sequence). V was clipped by 4 bases and J by 2 bases, with 10 bases between them. The chain's CDR3 is CASSPRGTYEQYF. The CDR3 DNA sequence: TGTGCCAGCAGCCCCCGAGGTACCTACGAGCAGTACTTC.

The J gene is TRBJ1-2, the V gene TRBV6-4; TRBD1 matches 8 bases. CDR1 is MRHNA and CDR2 is SNTAGT in the germline V gene. This CDR3 region has 16 residues. Trimming took 7 bases from V and 6 from J; bases not matched to a gene: 16. CDR3 coding DNA: TGTGCCAGCAATTCCCGGGCCGGGACAGGCCTAAATGGCTACACCTTC. Its translation: CASNSRAGTGLNGYTF.

The chain recombines TRBV4-1 with TRBJ2-4, with TRBD2 as a possible D gene (6 bases). Trimming took 1 base from V and 5 from J, leaving 9 bases between them. The CDR3 is 14 amino acids. The germline gives CDR1 MGHRA, CDR2 YSYEKL. CDR3 in amino acids: CASSQGLVQNIQYF. In nucleotides, the CDR3 is TGCGCCAGCAGCCAAGGACTAGTTCAAAACATTCAGTACTTC.

The genes are TRBV7-9 and TRBJ1-2; TRBD1 is a possible D gene (5 bases). From germline, CDR1 is SEHNR and CDR2 FQNEAQ (reference sequence). V was trimmed by 10 bases and J by 8 bases, leaving 8 bases between them. The CDR3 spans 9 residues. The CDR3 sequence is CATGGGYTF. DNA for the CDR3: TGTGCCACGGGGGGAGGCTACACCTTC.

The chain carries TRBV4-1 and TRBJ2-3, with D maybe TRBD1 (6 bases). This CDR3 has 14 residues. In germline, CDR1 is MGHRA, CDR2 YSYEKL. V was pared by 3 bases and J by 7 bases, with 14 bases between. The CDR3 loop is CASSQGWGQNTQYF. CDR3 DNA: TGCGCCAGCAGCCAGGGATGGGGGCAAAATACGCAGTATTTT.

This sequence joins TRBV6-1 and TRBJ1-3; TRBD1 aligns across 8 bases. Germline loops: CDR1 MNHNS, CDR2 SASEGT. The CDR3 has 14 residues. The trim removed 2 bases at V and 7 bases at J, leaving 4 bases unmatched. The CDR3: CASSENGQGNTIYF. The CDR3 nucleotides read TGTGCCAGCAGTGAAAATGGACAGGGTAACACCATATATTTT.

This chain links TRBV5-1 with TRBJ1-6, with a weak D call TRBD1 (5 bases). V lost 4 bases to trimming and J lost 13 bases, with 18 bases between them. Germline CDR1 is SGHRS and CDR2 is YFSETQ. There are 14 residues in the CDR3. This CDR3 is CASSPDKGGSPLHF. CDR3 coding DNA: TGCGCCAGCAGCCCGGACAAAGGCGGTTCGCCCCTCCACTTT.